Below are 8 T cell receptor beta chains sequenced from a single sample in a study of T-cell reconstitution after alpha-beta-depleted transplantation in children. Unique molecular identifiers were incorporated into the prepared TCRbeta library. TCRdb ran MiXCR on the PCR reads and lists one entry per CDR3 protein. The sample has about 1,000,000 distinct CDR3 sequences; about 31% are singletons. Sequenced material: PBMCs, mostly from graft donor cells, taken 360 days after TCRalphabeta/CD19-depleted stem cell transplant. Every receptor here comes from a boy younger than two who had a stem cell transplant for SCID, so the T cells may come from the graft donor.

This chain uses TRBV29-1 with TRBJ1-1; TRBD1 matches 7 bases. CDR3 length: 16 amino acids. Germline lookup yields CDR1 SQVTM and CDR2 ANQGSEA. V dropped 4 bases and J dropped 0; count of bases not matched to a gene: 11. CDR3 region: CSVGGGQPDMNTEAFF. CDR3 nucleotides: TGCAGCGTTGGAGGGGGACAGCCTGACATGAACACTGAAGCTTTCTTT.

This clonotype was seen more than once but under ten times. The genes are TRBV2 and TRBJ2-1; perhaps TRBD1 as D (6 bases). Looked up from germline, CDR1 is SNHLY and CDR2 is FYNNEI. The ends were cut back, 8 bases at V and 7 bases at J, with 9 bases in the middle. This CDR3 comprises 11 residues. This CDR3 is CASEQGNEQFF. The CDR3, as DNA: TGTGCCAGCGAACAGGGAAATGAGCAGTTCTTC.

The chain couples TRBV10-3 to TRBJ2-7; D might be TRBD2 (7 bases). Deletions cut 4 bases from V and 0 bases from J, with 10 bases between. The CDR3 sequence is 14 residues long. CDR1 ENHRY and CDR2 SYGVKD come from the germline V gene. The CDR3, as DNA: TGTGCCATCAGTGGCGGGGGCCCCTCCTACGAGCAGTACTTC. Translating it yields CAISGGGPSYEQYF.

This clonotype has more than one count but fewer than ten. V gene TRBV29-1 combines with J gene TRBJ2-7, with D tentatively TRBD2 (5 bases). Trimming removed 4 bases at V and 5 bases at J, with 9 bases between. Per germline, CDR1 SQVTM and CDR2 ANQGSEA. The CDR3 totals 11 residues. CDR3 residues: CSVGGAHEQYF. The CDR3 DNA reads TGCAGCGTTGGGGGAGCCCACGAGCAGTACTTC.

This clonotype was seen a handful of times. The gene calls are TRBV29-1 and TRBJ2-3; perhaps D is TRBD1 or TRBD2 (6 bases each). This CDR3 has 14 residues. Trimming stripped 5 bases from V and 3 bases from J, with 15 bases between. The V gene's germline CDR1 is SQVTM and CDR2 ANQGSEA. The CDR3 region has the DNA TGCAGCGTTACCAGGGGTCGGGGGACAGATACGCAGTATTTT. Protein sequence: CSVTRGRGTDTQYF.

The chain recombines TRBV20-1 with TRBJ2-4; D assignment may be TRBD1 or TRBD2 (5 bases each). The CDR3 runs to 11 residues. Per germline, CDR1 DFQATT and CDR2 SNEGSKA (reference sequence). V lost 5 bases and J lost 7, with 9 bases in between. The CDR3 sequence: CSAPGRNIQYF. CDR3 DNA sequence: TGCAGTGCTCCGGGACGGAACATTCAGTACTTC.

The rearrangement links TRBV12-3 or TRBV12-4 to TRBJ2-1; D possibly uses TRBD1 or TRBD2 (5 bases each). Deletions cut 3 bases from V and 4 bases from J, with 13 bases between. There are 15 residues in the CDR3. DNA of the CDR3: TGTGCCAGCAGTTTTGTACGGGGCCATTACAATGAGCAGTTCTTC. Its translation is CASSFVRGHYNEQFF.

The chain uses TRBV28 and TRBJ2-1; D gene ambiguous. The germline V gene has CDR1 MDHEN and CDR2 SYDVKM. The CDR3 is 11 amino acids. Trimming removed 7 bases at V and 6 bases at J, with 7 bases between. CDR3 region: CASMATNEQFF. The DNA for the CDR3 is TGTGCCAGCATGGCGACCAATGAGCAGTTCTTC.